The clone carrying this T cell receptor beta chain was seen a single time. The target antigen is unknown. This sample is part of a study of CD8+ T cells in alopecia areata. About the research overall: Treated patients swallowed 5 to 10 mg of oral tofacitinib twice daily. Whole-study results and caveats: Mice gave a clearer picture of TCR sharing than patients did, possibly for HLA-related reasons. Alopecia totalis/universalis scalp especially showed more expanded CD8+ clones than normal scalp.

cDNA reverse transcribed from extracted RNA served as the sequencing template. The data were produced by immunoSEQ multiplex PCR, yet TCRdb's version contains in-frame clones alone and is incomplete. The sample includes about 200,000 clones, roughly 57% of them seen just once. The origin of this receptor is a human donor with alopecia areata. Source: CD4+ T cells sorted from blood, taken at week 0.

The CDR3 here is CAWKRLRTDSYGYTF. The CDR3 coding sequence is TGTGCCTGGAAACGGCTTCGGACGGATTCCTATGGCTACACCTTC. V is TRBV30 and J is TRBJ1-2; D call uncertain. Germline CDR1 GTSNPN, CDR2 SVGIG (reference sequence). V lost 4 bases to trimming and J lost 4 bases, with 19 bases between them. The CDR3 runs to 15 residues. Filled out from reference TRBV30 and TRBJ1-2, the complete variable domain reads SQTIHQWPATLVQPVGSPLSLECTVEGTSNPNLYWYRQAAGRGLQLLFYSVGIGQISSEVPQNLSASRPQDRQFILSSKKLLLSDSGFYLCAWKRLRTDSYGYTFGSGTRLTVV.